This T cell receptor beta chain emerged from a study of cytomegalovirus exposure and HLA in healthy donors. General observations from the study: In terms of immune exposure information, only CMV serostatus was available.

This CDR3 has 15 residues. From germline, CDR1 is SGHVS and CDR2 FQNEAQ. The junction had 8 bases not matched to a gene; V was cut back by 5 bases and J by 5 bases. Of note for this clone: Antigen unknown.

The PCR employed 60 Vbeta primers together with 13 Jbeta primers. In the authors' methods: Unique TCR beta chains totaled roughly 80 million in a later count, with roughly 11 million of them shared. Measured with immunoSEQ multiplex PCR; TCRdb has only the in-frame clones, and not every one. V and J calls and clone size come straight from that table; D and trimming were deduced from the DNA. The sample contains some 140,000 clones, just under 80% of which appear only once. The TCR comes from a young man in good health. The specimen sequenced was PBMCs. This chain uses TRBV7-8 with TRBJ1-5, with 8 bases matching TRBD1. The CDR3 DNA sequence: TGTGCCAGCAGCCTAAACAGGGGGAGTCATCAGCCCCAGCATTTT. Encoded protein: CASSLNRGSHQPQHF.